The text below deals with one T cell receptor beta chain. It has no known antigen specificity. No much larger clone exists at a distance of one base, and base qualities are not known. The method was the immunoSEQ multiplex PCR assay. This is the immuneACCESS table as TCRdb keeps it, with only in-frame sequences that have V and J called. A part of the clones is gone; compared with another copy, unresolved V genes explain less than half, and the rest is unexplained. This sample has some 100,000 clones in its table, and about 86% of those were observed once. The ten largest clones capture 14% of the sample. This entry comes from a study of control samples from healthy donors and cancer patients (TCRdb year 2020). From the germline V gene, CDR1 is MNHEY and CDR2 is SVGAGI. Counted from cysteine to phenylalanine, this CDR3 has 13 amino acids. CDR3 DNA is the only sequence kept; it has 39 bases, read in frame from the first base. V is pared back by 6 bases and J by 2 bases, with 11 bases lying between the germline termini.

The TCR sequence derives from a man younger than 45 in good health. The chain is made from TRBV6-5 and TRBJ2-7; tentative D gene TRBD2, with 5 bases matching. Sequences were obtained from blood. The CDR3 reads CASSSGWTYEQYF. The bases read TGTGCCAGCAGCAGCGGTTGGACCTACGAGCAGTACTTC.